Only a few counts were recorded for the clone carrying this T cell receptor beta chain. Its target is unknown. Germline V lookup: CDR1 SGHTA, CDR2 FQGNSA. The CDR3 totals 16 residues. J was trimmed by 3 bases and V by 4 bases; bases with no gene match: 4. This entry comes from a study of T cells after yellow fever vaccination. Study results and limitations: A limited proportion of clonotypes was detected within both the CD4 and CD8 compartments.

TCRdb reprocessed the 5' RACE reads with MiXCR, giving one entry per CDR3 protein. This table holds just over 250,000 distinct CDR3 sequences, around 4.9% found once. The sample here was CD4+ T cells sorted from PBMCs, taken on the day of the yellow fever booster vaccination. The origin of this receptor is a man aged 18 to 30 who received the YFV17D yellow fever vaccine. The rearrangement uses TRBV7-2 and TRBJ2-2; 11 nucleotides agree with TRBD1. The CDR3 nucleotides are TGTGCCAGCAGCTCACGGACAGGGGGCGACACCGGGGAGCTGTTTTTT. Its protein is CASSSRTGGDTGELFF.